The table lists the clone carrying this TCR beta chain with a count of one. The data were obtained in a study of blood T cell repertoires in COVID-19. Study overall: From the United States, Italy and Spain came samples of acute and convalescent COVID-19.

The CDR3 has 12 residues. Deletions cut 3 bases from V and 4 bases from J, with 5 bases between. The data were produced by immunoSEQ multiplex PCR, yet TCRdb's version contains in-frame clones alone and is incomplete. The sample holds roughly 520,000 clones, more than 75% seen once. The V call is TRBV12-3 or TRBV12-4, the J call TRBJ2-3; D gene ambiguous. The sample comprised PBMCs or T cells enriched from blood (not recorded which). This clonotype was sampled from a woman aged 40 to 55 who had recovered from COVID-19. CDR3 nucleotides: TGTGCCAGCAGTTTCCCCGCAGATACGCAGTATTTT. This translates into CASSFPADTQYF.